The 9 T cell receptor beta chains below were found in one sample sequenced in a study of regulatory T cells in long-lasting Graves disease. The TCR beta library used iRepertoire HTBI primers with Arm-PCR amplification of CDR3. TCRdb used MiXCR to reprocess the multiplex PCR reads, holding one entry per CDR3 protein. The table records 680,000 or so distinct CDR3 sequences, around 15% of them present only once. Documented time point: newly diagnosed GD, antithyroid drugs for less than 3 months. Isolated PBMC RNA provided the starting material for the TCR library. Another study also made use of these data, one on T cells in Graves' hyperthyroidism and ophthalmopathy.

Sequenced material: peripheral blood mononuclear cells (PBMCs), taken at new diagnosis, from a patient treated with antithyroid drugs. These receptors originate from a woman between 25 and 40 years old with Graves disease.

This CDR3 reads CASSRRGTSGLDEQFF. CDR3 bases: TGTGCCAGCAGCAGACGCGGGACTAGCGGCCTCGATGAGCAGTTCTTC. V and J are TRBV6-1 and TRBJ2-1; TRBD2 aligns across 11 bases. From germline, CDR1 is MNHNS and CDR2 SASEGT. The CDR3 has 16 amino acids. After removal of 6 bases from V and 8 bases from J, the junction contained 12 bases not matched to a gene.

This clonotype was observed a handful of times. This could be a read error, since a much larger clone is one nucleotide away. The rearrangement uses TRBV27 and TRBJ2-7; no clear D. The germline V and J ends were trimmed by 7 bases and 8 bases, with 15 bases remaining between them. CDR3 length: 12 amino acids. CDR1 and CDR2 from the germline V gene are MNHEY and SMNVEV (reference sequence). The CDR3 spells CASTPDGYKQYF. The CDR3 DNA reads TGTGCCAGCACCCCAGATGGGTACAAGCAGTACTTC.

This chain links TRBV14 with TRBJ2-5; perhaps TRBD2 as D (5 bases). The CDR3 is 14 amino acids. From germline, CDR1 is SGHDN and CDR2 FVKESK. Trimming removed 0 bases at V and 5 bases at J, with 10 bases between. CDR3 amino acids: CASSQEGSGETQYF. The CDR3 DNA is TGTGCCAGCAGCCAAGAGGGGTCGGGGGAGACCCAGTACTTC.

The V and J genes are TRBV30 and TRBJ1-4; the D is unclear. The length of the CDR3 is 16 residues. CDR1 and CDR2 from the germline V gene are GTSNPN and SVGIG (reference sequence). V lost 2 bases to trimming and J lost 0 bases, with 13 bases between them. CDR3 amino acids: CAWSPPGGATNEKLFF. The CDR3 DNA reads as TGTGCCTGGAGTCCGCCAGGCGGGGCAACTAATGAAAAACTGTTTTTT.

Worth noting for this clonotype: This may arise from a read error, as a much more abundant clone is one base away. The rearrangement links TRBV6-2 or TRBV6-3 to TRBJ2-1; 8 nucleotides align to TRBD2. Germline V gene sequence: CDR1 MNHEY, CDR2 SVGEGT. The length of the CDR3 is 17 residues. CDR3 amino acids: CASSYSGLASKANERFF. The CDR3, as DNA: TGTGCCAGCAGTTACTCTGGACTAGCTTCGAAGGCTAATGAGCGGTTCTTC.

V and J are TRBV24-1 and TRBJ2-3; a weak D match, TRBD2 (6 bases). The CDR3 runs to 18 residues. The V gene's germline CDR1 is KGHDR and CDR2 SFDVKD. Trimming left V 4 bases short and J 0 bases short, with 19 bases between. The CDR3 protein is CATSDWGFERESTDTQYF. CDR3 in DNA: TGTGCCACCAGTGACTGGGGTTTTGAACGGGAGAGCACAGATACGCAGTATTTT.

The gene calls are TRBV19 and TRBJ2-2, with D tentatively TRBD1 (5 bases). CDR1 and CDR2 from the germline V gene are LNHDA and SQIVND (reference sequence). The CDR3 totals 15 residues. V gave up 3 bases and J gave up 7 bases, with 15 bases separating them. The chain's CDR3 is CASSIPGRAGGELFF. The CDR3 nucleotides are TGTGCCAGTAGTATCCCAGGCAGGGCCGGCGGGGAGCTGTTTTTT.

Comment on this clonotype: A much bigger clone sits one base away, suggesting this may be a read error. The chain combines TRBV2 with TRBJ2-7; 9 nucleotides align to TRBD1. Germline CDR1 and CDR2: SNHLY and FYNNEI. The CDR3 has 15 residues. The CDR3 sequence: CASSEFGGTGLELYF. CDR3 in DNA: TGTGCCAGCAGTGAATTTGGTGGGACAGGGCTCGAGCTGTACTTC. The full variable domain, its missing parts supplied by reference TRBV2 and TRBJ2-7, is EPEVTQTPSHQVTQMGQEVILRCVPISNHLYFYWYRQILGQKVEFLVSFYNNEISEKSEIFDDQFSVERPDGSNFTLKIRSTKLEDSAMYFCASSEFGGTGLELYFGPGTRLTVT.

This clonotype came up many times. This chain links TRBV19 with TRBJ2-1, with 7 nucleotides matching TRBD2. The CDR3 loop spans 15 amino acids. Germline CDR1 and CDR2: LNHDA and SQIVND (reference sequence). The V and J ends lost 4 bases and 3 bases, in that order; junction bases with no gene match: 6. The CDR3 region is CASSNIREDYNEQFF. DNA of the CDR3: TGTGCCAGTAGTAATATACGGGAGGACTACAATGAGCAGTTCTTC.